Listed below are T cell receptor beta chains from one sample, sequenced in a study of cytomegalovirus exposure and HLA in healthy donors. Clones were sequenced by immunoSEQ multiplex PCR, and TCRdb holds only the in-frame ones, with some missing. The data show around 150,000 clones, with approximately 78% seen just once and 1.4% held by the top ten. The sample consisted of PBMCs. Receptors originate from a male donor in good health and CMV-seronegative. Each CDR3 is given with its conserved first and last residue. A D gene is named only where the DNA matches it firmly. Rows may omit the clone size; those that give it use once, few, many or a size class.

TRBD2	TRBV19	TRBJ2-3	few	TGTGCCAGTAGTATAGCCCCCCTAGCGGGAGTGGCAGATACGCAGTATTTT	CASSIAPLAGVADTQYF
TRBD1	TRBV5-6	TRBJ1-1	-	TGTGCCAGCAGCTTTATGGGACAGGGGTGGAACACTGAAGCTTTCTTT	CASSFMGQGWNTEAFF
-	TRBV29-1	TRBJ1-1	-	TGCAGCGTTGAACCCAGGGAAACTGAAGCTTTCTTT	CSVEPRETEAFF
-	TRBV10-3	TRBJ2-7	few	TGTGCCATCAGTGAGGGCAGGGGACATTACGAGCAGTACTTC	CAISEGRGHYEQYF
TRBD1	TRBV5-1	TRBJ2-5	few	TGCGCCAGCAGCCAGGGACAGACCAGCCAAGAGACCCAGTACTTC	CASSQGQTSQETQYF
TRBD1	TRBV5-6	TRBJ1-1	-	TGTGCCAGCAGCACTAAACAGGGGTGGATGAACACTGAAGCTTTCTTT	CASSTKQGWMNTEAFF
TRBD1	TRBV30	TRBJ1-5	-	TGTGCCTGGAGTACTGAAACAGGGGACCAGCCCCAGCATTTT	CAWSTETGDQPQHF
TRBD1	TRBV27	TRBJ1-2	once	TGTGCCAGCTCCACCCCGGGACAGGGTACTGGCTACACCTTC	CASSTPGQGTGYTF
-	TRBV9	TRBJ2-1	few	TGTGCCAGCTCCCTAAGGGCGGACGGGAACAATGAGCAGTTCTTC	CASSLRADGNNEQFF
-	TRBV4-3	TRBJ1-2	-	TGCGCCAGCAGCCAAGAGACAGGCCACGGCTACACCTTC	CASSQETGHGYTF
TRBD2	TRBV4-1	TRBJ2-3	-	TGCGCCAGCAGCGCAACTAGCGGGGGAGTAACAGATACGCAGTATTTT	CASSATSGGVTDTQYF
TRBD1	TRBV11-2	TRBJ1-2	-	TGTGCCAGCAGCCGGGACAGACGCTATGGAGACTACACCTTC	CASSRDRRYGDYTF
-	TRBV7-2	TRBJ2-7	-	TGTGCCAGCAGCTTCAGCTCCTACGAGCAGTACTTC	CASSFSSYEQYF
TRBD2	TRBV7-3	TRBJ2-2	-	TGTGCCAGCAGCTCCCGAGCGGGATTAACCGGGGAGCTGTTTTTT	CASSSRAGLTGELFF
TRBD1	TRBV7-8	TRBJ2-7	few	TGTGCCAGCAGCTATACCGACAGGGGTTCCTACGAGCAGTACTTC	CASSYTDRGSYEQYF
-	TRBV14	TRBJ1-6	-	TGTGCCAGCAGCCAAGGGGGGGGCGTGCTCTCCTATAATTCACCCCTCCACTTT	CASSQGGGVLSYNSPLHF
-	TRBV10-3	TRBJ1-1	-	TGTGCCATCAGTGAGCGGAACACTGAAGCTTTCTTT	CAISERNTEAFF
-	TRBV4-2	TRBJ2-7	-	TGTGCCAGCAGCCAACCTTCCGGGACTTCCTCCTACGAGCAGTACTTC	CASSQPSGTSSYEQYF
-	TRBV7-2	TRBJ1-1	-	TGTGCCAGCAGCCCGTCGCGGCACACTGAAGCTTTCTTT	CASSPSRHTEAFF
-	TRBV12-1	TRBJ2-3	-	TGTGCCAGCCGACCGGGACTAGCGGGACTCACAGATACGCAGTATTTT	CASRPGLAGLTDTQYF
TRBD1	TRBV11-2	TRBJ1-1	-	TGTGCCAGCAGAAAGACAGGGGGCGAGAATGAAGCTTTCTTT	CASRKTGGENEAFF
TRBD1	TRBV28	TRBJ1-6	once	TGTGCCAGCAGTTTAGGGACAGATAATTCACCCCTCCACTTT	CASSLGTDNSPLHF
-	TRBV7-6	TRBJ2-7	-	TGTGCCAGCCGTCAGACTGCCTCCTTATCCTACGAGCAGTACTTC	CASRQTASLSYEQYF
TRBD2	TRBV15	TRBJ2-5	-	TGTGCCACCAGCAGGGGGGCACTAGCGGGCCAAGAGACCCAGTACTTC	CATSRGALAGQETQYF
TRBD1	TRBV4-2	TRBJ1-5	few	TGTGCCAGCAGCCAAGATAACAGGGGGTCGGGAAGCAATCAGCCCCAGCATTTT	CASSQDNRGSGSNQPQHF
-	TRBV12-1	TRBJ2-7	-	TGTGCCAGCAGCTTTGAAGGGACTAGCGTTAACTACGAGCAGTACTTC	CASSFEGTSVNYEQYF
-	TRBV7-6	TRBJ1-1	-	TGTGCCAGCAGCTTAATCCCCCAGGACACTGAAGCTTTCTTT	CASSLIPQDTEAFF
TRBD2	TRBV4-1	TRBJ2-1	-	TGCGCCAGCAGCCTTATAGCGGGAGCCTACAATGAGCAGTTCTTC	CASSLIAGAYNEQFF
-	TRBV5-1	TRBJ2-3	-	TGCGCCAGCAGCTTTACAGGGTATGGCACAGATACGCAGTATTTT	CASSFTGYGTDTQYF
TRBD2	TRBV7-9	TRBJ2-7	few	TGTGCCAGCAGCCTTAGCGGGAGGCTCCTCTCCTACGAGCAGTACTTC	CASSLSGRLLSYEQYF
TRBD1	TRBV30	TRBJ2-5	-	TGTGCCTGGCGGCAGGGGGCTCAAGAGACCCAGTACTTC	CAWRQGAQETQYF
TRBD1	TRBV5-1	TRBJ1-5	-	TGCGCCAGCAGCTTGAGGACAGGGGGTGATCAGCCCCAGCATTTT	CASSLRTGGDQPQHF
-	TRBV2	TRBJ1-2	once	TGTGCCAGCAGTGACAGGGTTACGGCTAACTATGGCTACACCTTC	CASSDRVTANYGYTF
TRBD2	TRBV5-4	TRBJ2-7	-	TGTGCCAGCTCCACGGGGGGACTCGGAGAGTCCTACGAGCAGTACTTC	CASSTGGLGESYEQYF
TRBD2	TRBV18	TRBJ2-1	once	TGTGCCAGCTCACCTAAAGCGGGAGGATCGAATGAGCAGTTCTTC	CASSPKAGGSNEQFF
TRBD2	TRBV29-1	TRBJ2-7	-	TGCAGCGTTCTTAAACTAGCGGGTTTACACTACGAGCAGTACTTC	CSVLKLAGLHYEQYF
TRBD2	TRBV6-6	TRBJ2-7	-	TGTGCCAGCAGTTACTCAGCGGGAGGATACGAGCAGTACTTC	CASSYSAGGYEQYF
TRBD1	TRBV28	TRBJ2-7	once	TGTGCCAGCAGTTTACAGGGGGCCGACGAGCAGTACTTC	CASSLQGADEQYF
-	TRBV7-3	TRBJ1-2	-	TGTGCCAGCAGCTTAATCGGGGGATACGGCTACACCTTC	CASSLIGGYGYTF
TRBD1	TRBV7-9	TRBJ1-1	-	TGTGCCAGCAGCCCCCAGGGGACAGTGAACACTGAAGCTTTCTTT	CASSPQGTVNTEAFF
-	TRBV28	TRBJ2-7	-	TGTGCCAGCAGCTACAGGAGCTCCTACGAGCAGTACTTC	CASSYRSSYEQYF
TRBD1	TRBV6-1	TRBJ1-5	-	TGTGCCAGCGATGACAGGGGTAACCAGCCCCAGCATTTT	CASDDRGNQPQHF
TRBD2	TRBV5-6	TRBJ2-2	-	TGTGCCAGCACCACGGGGAACGGGGGGGCCAACGGGGAGCTGTTTTTT	CASTTGNGGANGELFF
-	TRBV5-1	TRBJ2-5	-	TGCGCCAGCAGCCCGGAGGGTCAGGCAGAGACCCAGTACTTC	CASSPEGQAETQYF
-	TRBV19	TRBJ1-1	-	TGTGCCAGTAGTATAGACACAGTAACGAGTGAAGAAGCTTTCTTT	CASSIDTVTSEEAFF
-	TRBV5-8	TRBJ1-1	-	TGTGCCAGCAGCTGGGGGGGGGCAGAAGGTTACACTGAAGCTTTCTTT	CASSWGGAEGYTEAFF